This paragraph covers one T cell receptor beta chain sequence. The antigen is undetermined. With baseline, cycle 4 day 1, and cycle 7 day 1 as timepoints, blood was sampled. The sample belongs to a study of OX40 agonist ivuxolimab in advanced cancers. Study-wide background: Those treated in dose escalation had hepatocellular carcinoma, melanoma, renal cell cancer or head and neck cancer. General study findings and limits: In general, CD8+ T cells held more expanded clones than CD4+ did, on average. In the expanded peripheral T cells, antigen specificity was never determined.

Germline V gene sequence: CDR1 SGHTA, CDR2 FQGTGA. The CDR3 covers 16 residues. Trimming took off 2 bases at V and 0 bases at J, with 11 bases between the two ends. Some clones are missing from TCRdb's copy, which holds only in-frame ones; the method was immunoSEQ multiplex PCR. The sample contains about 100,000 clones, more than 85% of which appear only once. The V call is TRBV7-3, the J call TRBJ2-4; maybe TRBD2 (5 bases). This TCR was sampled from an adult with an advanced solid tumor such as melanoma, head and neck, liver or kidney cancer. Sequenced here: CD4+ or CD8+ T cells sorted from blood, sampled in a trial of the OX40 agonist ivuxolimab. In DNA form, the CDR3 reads TGTGCCAGCAGCTTAGAGGGCGGTGTAGCCAAAAACATTCAGTACTTC. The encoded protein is CASSLEGGVAKNIQYF.